One and the same sample provided the 20 T cell receptor beta chains below, sequenced in a study of T cell responses to AZD1222 COVID-19 vaccine. TCRdb's copy holds only in-frame clones and misses some; the assay was immunoSEQ multiplex PCR. This sample has 120,000 or so clones, with around 89% found just once. The source material was peripheral blood, sampled on day 0 of MenACWY control vaccination. The receptor source for this set is an adult in good health.

This chain uses TRBV7-6 with TRBJ2-3; TRBD1 matches 11 bases. The CDR3 sequence is 16 residues long. CDR1 and CDR2 (germline): SGHVS, FNYEAQ. V trimming: 0 bases; J trimming: 5 bases; junction bases outside the gene matches: 4. Here the CDR3 reads CASSLAGQGGGDTQYF. The CDR3 DNA reads TGTGCCAGCAGCTTAGCGGGACAGGGGGGCGGAGATACGCAGTATTTT.

V is TRBV12-5 and J is TRBJ2-7; 7 bases are a match to TRBD2. Trimming removed 0 bases from V and 0 bases from J; junction bases left unmatched: 11. Germline assignment: CDR1 LGHNT and CDR2 FRNRAP. The CDR3 is made up of 18 amino acids. The CDR3 nucleotides read TGTGCTAGTGGTTTGGTACTTATCCCTAGCGGAAACTCCTACGAGCAGTACTTC. Residues: CASGLVLIPSGNSYEQYF.

This chain links TRBV13 with TRBJ1-1; no clear D. From germline, CDR1 is PRHDT and CDR2 FYEKMQ (reference sequence). CDR3 size: 15 residues. V lost 5 bases to trimming and J lost 3 bases, with 16 bases between them. For the CDR3, the DNA is TGTGCCAGCAGCCCAAATCTAGGCAGAGACACTGAAGCTTTCTTT. Amino acid sequence: CASSPNLGRDTEAFF.

J is TRBJ2-7 and V is TRBV7-9; maybe TRBD1 (6 bases). This CDR3 spans 14 amino acids. Germline loops: CDR1 SEHNR, CDR2 FQNEAQ (reference sequence). V dropped 1 base and J dropped 3 bases, with 10 bases sitting between them. In DNA, the CDR3 is TGTGCCAGCAGCTTAGTACAGGGAGACTACGAGCAGTACTTC. It translates to CASSLVQGDYEQYF.

This chain uses TRBV2 with TRBJ2-5; the D gene is possibly TRBD1 (5 bases). V shed 7 bases and J shed 1 base, with 10 bases lying between them. The germline V gene has CDR1 SNHLY and CDR2 FYNNEI. The CDR3 sequence is 13 residues long. CDR3 sequence (DNA): TGTGCCAGCACCAGACAGACCCAAGAGACCCAGTACTTC. Translation gives CASTRQTQETQYF.

V usage is TRBV5-4 and J usage is TRBJ2-7; TRBD2 agrees at 7 bases. From germline, CDR1 is SGHNT and CDR2 YYREEE (reference sequence). The CDR3 consists of 14 residues. Trimming at V came to 4 bases and at J to 6 bases, leaving 10 bases not matched to a gene. CDR3 sequence: CASSDNRGVREQYF. The DNA for the CDR3 is TGTGCCAGCAGCGACAATCGGGGGGTTCGCGAGCAGTACTTC.

The chain combines TRBV7-9 with TRBJ2-7; D is possibly TRBD1 (5 bases). This CDR3 is built from 14 residues. CDR1 and CDR2 from the germline V gene are SEHNR and FQNEAQ (reference sequence). V lost 1 base, J lost 7 bases, and 14 bases lay in between. The CDR3 DNA is TGTGCCAGCAGCTTAGACAGGTATTTGCGGGAGCAGTACTTC. Amino acids: CASSLDRYLREQYF.

The chain joins TRBV24-1 to TRBJ1-2; weak D call: TRBD1 (6 bases). CDR1 is KGHDR, CDR2 SFDVKD, per germline. Trimming removed 3 bases at V and 4 bases at J, with 14 bases between. This CDR3 is built from 15 residues. DNA of the CDR3: TGTGCCACCAGTGATAGTGAACAGGGCGGCTATGGCTACACCTTC. Protein sequence: CATSDSEQGGYGYTF.

The chain has TRBV6-5 and TRBJ1-4, with TRBD1 matching over 8 bases. Germline CDR1 MNHEY, CDR2 SVGAGI. Trimming at V came to 4 bases and at J to 4 bases, leaving 5 bases not matched to a gene. The CDR3 totals 15 residues. CDR3 bases: TGTGCCAGCAGTTCTCCGGGACAGGTTAATGAAAAACTGTTTTTT. Translating it yields CASSSPGQVNEKLFF.

The gene calls are TRBV19 and TRBJ2-2; D could derive from TRBD1 or TRBD2 (6 bases each). The CDR3 runs 13 residues. Trimming stripped 8 bases from V and 6 bases from J, with 13 bases between. Looked up from germline, CDR1 is LNHDA and CDR2 is SQIVND (reference sequence). The CDR3 is CASRTRGAGELFF. CDR3 DNA: TGTGCCAGTCGGACGAGGGGGGCCGGGGAGCTGTTTTTT.

The chain carries TRBV6-6 and TRBJ2-1, with D tentatively TRBD2 (6 bases). CDR3 size: 15 residues. The germline CDR1 and CDR2 sequences are MNHNY and SVGAGI (reference sequence). V lost 5 bases to trimming and J lost 5 bases, with 16 bases between them. The CDR3 DNA is TGTGCCAGCAGTCCCCACCGGGACTCGAACAATGAGCAGTTCTTC. It encodes CASSPHRDSNNEQFF.

The chain uses TRBV6-5 and TRBJ1-5; D is unresolved. Germline assignment: CDR1 MNHEY and CDR2 SVGAGI. The CDR3 spans 14 residues. Trimming removed 5 bases from V and 3 bases from J, with 11 bases in between. CDR3 DNA sequence: TGTGCCAGCAGTCAGGTGGAGGCCAATCAGCCCCAGCATTTT. It encodes CASSQVEANQPQHF.

The chain uses TRBV5-4 and TRBJ2-5, with no clear D. The CDR3 totals 12 residues. V was trimmed by 9 bases and J by 4 bases, leaving 13 bases between them. The germline gives CDR1 SGHNT, CDR2 YYREEE (reference sequence). CDR3 protein: CAIGRIRETQYF. The CDR3 nucleotides are TGTGCCATCGGACGGATTAGAGAGACCCAGTACTTC.

The CDR3, as DNA: TGTGCTAGTGGTTTGGTATTAAGGGCTAGCGGTAACTACGAGCAGTACTTC. It translates to CASGLVLRASGNYEQYF. The V and J genes are TRBV12-5 and TRBJ2-7, with 7 bases lining up with TRBD2. Per germline, CDR1 LGHNT and CDR2 FRNRAP. V lost 0 bases to trimming and J lost 3 bases; unmatched junction nucleotides: 11. The CDR3 contains 17 residues.

J is TRBJ2-7 and V is TRBV6-5; TRBD1 or TRBD2 may be the D gene (5 bases each). Germline V gives CDR1 MNHEY, CDR2 SVGAGI. The CDR3 is 12 residues long. Between the trimmed V and J ends, which lost 7 bases and 6 bases, there was a span of 13 bases. CDR3 protein: CASIEGSFEQYF. CDR3 nucleotides: TGTGCCAGCATCGAGGGGTCGTTCGAGCAGTACTTC.

The V gene is TRBV6-2 or TRBV6-3, the J gene TRBJ2-7; either TRBD1 or TRBD2 may supply D (6 bases each). The CDR3 contains 13 residues. Germline CDR1 MNHEY, CDR2 SVGEGT. V lost 6 bases to trimming and J lost 0 bases, with 9 bases between them. This CDR3 is CASSRGPSYEQYF. Written as DNA, the CDR3 is TGTGCCAGCAGCCGGGGGCCCTCCTACGAGCAGTACTTC.

The genes are TRBV3-1 (or the pseudogene TRBV3-2) and TRBJ2-5; D is ambiguous. V was shortened by 1 base and J by 9 bases, with 3 bases between the two germline ends. There are 10 residues in the CDR3. Germline CDR1 is LGHDT and CDR2 is YNNKEL (reference sequence). The CDR3 DNA is TGTGCCAGCAGCCAAGTGGCCCAGTACTTC. It specifies CASSQVAQYF.

The chain carries TRBV18 and TRBJ2-7; possible D gene TRBD2, 6 bases. The CDR3 is 14 residues long. The germline gives CDR1 KGHSH, CDR2 LQKENI. Trimming removed 1 base at V and 0 bases at J, with 7 bases between. The CDR3 DNA follows: TGTGCCAGCTCACCACAGCGGGCCTCCTACGAGCAGTACTTC. This sequence encodes CASSPQRASYEQYF.

The chain employs TRBV10-3 and TRBJ1-4; TRBD1 aligns across 12 bases. Germline V gene sequence: CDR1 ENHRY, CDR2 SYGVKD. This CDR3 is 16 amino acids long. The trim removed 5 bases at V and 10 bases at J, leaving 11 bases unmatched. The CDR3: CAISPGQGAGDGKLFF. The CDR3 region has the DNA TGTGCCATCAGTCCGGGACAGGGGGCTGGAGACGGAAAACTGTTTTTT.

V is TRBV11-2 and J is TRBJ2-1; D uncertain. Germline V gives CDR1 SGHAT, CDR2 FQNNGV. Trimming left V 2 bases short and J 3 bases short, with 8 bases between. The length of the CDR3 is 14 residues. CDR3 coding DNA: TGTGCCAGCAGCTTAAAGCCAGTCTACAATGAGCAGTTCTTC. Its protein is CASSLKPVYNEQFF.